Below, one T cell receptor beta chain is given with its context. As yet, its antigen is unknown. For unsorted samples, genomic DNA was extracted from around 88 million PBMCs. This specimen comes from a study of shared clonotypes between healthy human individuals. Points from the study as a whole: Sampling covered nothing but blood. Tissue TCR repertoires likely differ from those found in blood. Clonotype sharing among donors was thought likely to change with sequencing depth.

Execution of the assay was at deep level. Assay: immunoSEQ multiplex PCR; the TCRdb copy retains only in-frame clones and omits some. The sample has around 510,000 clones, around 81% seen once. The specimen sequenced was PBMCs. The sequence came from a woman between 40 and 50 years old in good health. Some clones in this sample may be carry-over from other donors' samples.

CDR3 loop: CASSLVPEYNYGYTF. In DNA, the CDR3 is TGTGCCAGCAGCTTGGTCCCAGAATATAACTATGGCTACACCTTC. The rearrangement links TRBV5-4 to TRBJ1-2, with D unclear. This CDR3 is 15 amino acids long. Deletions cut 0 bases from V and 1 base from J, with 10 bases between. Germline V gene sequence: CDR1 SGHNT, CDR2 YYREEE (reference sequence). Drawing the rest from reference TRBV5-4 and TRBJ1-2, the complete variable domain is ETGVTQSPTHLIKTRGQQVTLRCSSQSGHNTVSWYQQALGQGPQFIFQYYREEENGRGNFPPRFSGLQFPNYSSELNVNALELDDSALYLCASSLVPEYNYGYTFGSGTRLTVV.